This TCR beta chain was identified in a study of Tregs in tolerant kidney transplant recipients. With respect to this clone: Its antigen is as yet unknown.

This CDR3 spans 13 amino acids. Trimming left V 7 bases short and J 3 bases short, with 13 bases between. Germline-derived CDR1 and CDR2 are MNHEY and SVGAGI. Study outcomes and limitations: The most relevant donor-specific Treg TCRbeta repertoire apparently came from expansion with activated donor B cells. The small number of patients limits these findings pending further validation.

Unstimulated Tregs (CD4+CD25+CD127-) and CD4+CD25- non-Tregs were sorted from PBMCs. The method was immunoSEQ multiplex PCR; TCRdb's version includes in-frame clones alone and lacks a portion of them. The table includes under 100,000 clones, 85% to 95% detected once. The source material was CD8+ T cells from blood. V usage is TRBV6-5 and J usage is TRBJ2-7; no firm D call. The TCR originated in a human donor in good health. CDR3 amino acids: CASTPLGSYEQYF. In DNA, the CDR3 is TGTGCCAGCACTCCCCTTGGTAGCTACGAGCAGTACTTC.